The 30 T cell receptor beta chains below were found in one sample sequenced in a study of blood T cell repertoires in COVID-19. The method was immunoSEQ multiplex PCR; TCRdb's version includes in-frame clones alone and lacks a portion of them. The sample yields about 250,000 clones, roughly 90% seen once. The specimen sequenced was peripheral blood. These receptors originate from a woman between 35 and 50 years old who had recovered from COVID-19.

The sample holds a few counts of this clone. The chain recombines TRBV7-9 with TRBJ1-6; D call uncertain. CDR1 and CDR2 (germline): SEHNR, FQNEAQ (reference sequence). V dropped 5 bases and J dropped 14 bases, with 19 bases sitting between them. The CDR3 loop spans 14 amino acids. The CDR3 sequence is CASSPFFTSPSLHF. The CDR3 DNA reads as TGTGCCAGCAGCCCCTTTTTTACTTCCCCATCCCTCCACTTT.

The chain links TRBV12-3 or TRBV12-4 to TRBJ2-7, with D possibly being TRBD1 (5 bases). This CDR3 is built from 12 residues. Trimming took 6 bases from V and 4 from J, leaving 10 bases between them. The chain's CDR3 is CASSRTRYEQYF. The CDR3 coding sequence is TGTGCCAGCAGCCGGACAAGGTACGAGCAGTACTTC.

This chain links TRBV3-1 (or the pseudogene TRBV3-2) with TRBJ2-7, with TRBD2 matching 13 bases. The V gene end was trimmed by 1 base and the J gene end by 0 bases; junction bases not matched to a gene: 3. Germline V CDR1 and CDR2: LGHDT, YNNKEL (reference sequence). This CDR3 is 17 amino acids long. The CDR3 region is CASSQAGTSGISYEQYF. CDR3 in DNA: TGTGCCAGCAGCCAAGCCGGGACTAGCGGGATCTCCTACGAGCAGTACTTC.

This clone was recorded only once. The rearrangement links TRBV4-3 to TRBJ2-7; 8 positions agree with TRBD2. The germline V gene has CDR1 LGHNA and CDR2 YSLEER. This CDR3 is built from 15 residues. V shed 4 bases and J 6 bases; nucleotides not matched to a gene: 11. The CDR3 is CASSPGARGGGEQYF. The CDR3 coding sequence is TGCGCCAGCAGCCCCGGGGCACGGGGGGGAGGCGAGCAGTACTTC.

The CDR3 is CASSLAAGTDSYEQYF. The CDR3 DNA follows: TGTGCCAGCAGCCTTGCCGCCGGGACAGACTCCTACGAGCAGTACTTC. The chain is built from TRBV27 and TRBJ2-7; TRBD1 matches at 7 bases. The CDR3 loop spans 16 amino acids. Germline V gene sequence: CDR1 MNHEY, CDR2 SMNVEV (reference sequence). V was pared by 6 bases and J by 0 bases, with 11 bases of the junction left unmatched.

This clone occurred a few times. This chain connects TRBV28 to TRBJ2-5, with a tentative D call TRBD1 (7 bases). Germline V lookup: CDR1 MDHEN, CDR2 SYDVKM. CDR3 length: 15 residues. V lost 4 bases and J 5 bases, leaving 17 bases between the germline ends. The CDR3 DNA is TGTGCCAGCAGTTCCGGCGGAGGGGGCCGGGAGACCCAGTACTTC. This codes for CASSSGGGGRETQYF.

The rearrangement uses TRBV10-3 and TRBJ2-5; D perhaps matches TRBD2 (6 bases). Trimming pared 4 bases from V and 9 bases from J, leaving 15 bases between. CDR1 and CDR2 from the germline V gene are ENHRY and SYGVKD. The CDR3 runs 13 residues. DNA for the CDR3: TGTGCCATCAGTGCCGAGGGAACGGGGGCCCAGTACTTC. Its translation: CAISAEGTGAQYF.

The V call is TRBV3-1 (or the pseudogene TRBV3-2), the J call TRBJ1-2; TRBD1 might be the D (5 bases). Trimming removed 3 bases from V and 0 bases from J, with 14 bases in between. The germline V gene has CDR1 LGHDT and CDR2 YNNKEL (reference sequence). The CDR3 has 16 residues. This chain's CDR3 is CASSHSPGLANYGYTF. In DNA form, the CDR3 reads TGTGCCAGCAGCCACAGTCCAGGGTTAGCTAACTATGGCTACACCTTC.

This rearrangement joins TRBV6-4 to TRBJ2-2; possibly TRBD2 for D (6 bases). The germline gives CDR1 MRHNA, CDR2 SNTAGT. There are 13 residues in the CDR3. Trimming stripped 6 bases from V and 7 bases from J, with 12 bases between. The CDR3 DNA follows: TGTGCCAGCAGCGAGTGGCGGGGCGGGGAGCTGTTTTTT. Its translation is CASSEWRGGELFF.

This clone has just a few counts. The chain employs TRBV29-1 and TRBJ2-5; a weak D match, TRBD1 (5 bases). The CDR3 extends over 15 amino acids. The ends were cut back, 3 bases at V and 2 bases at J, with 16 bases in the middle. Germline values: CDR1 SQVTM, CDR2 ANQGSEA. The CDR3 nucleotides read TGCAGCGTTGAGGGAAGGCAGGGTCATCAAGAGACCCAGTACTTC. Translation: CSVEGRQGHQETQYF. The full variable domain, completed using reference TRBV29-1 and TRBJ2-5, is SAVISQKPSRDICQRGTSLTIQCQVDSQVTMMFWYRQQPGQSLTLIATANQGSEATYESGFVIDKFPISRPNLTFSTLTVSNMSPEDSSIYLCSVEGRQGHQETQYFGPGTRLLVL.

With respect to this clone: Other DNA sequences of this sample code for an identical CDR3. J is TRBJ1-2 and V is TRBV6-5, with D perhaps TRBD1 (5 bases). From germline, CDR1 is MNHEY and CDR2 SVGAGI. Trimming shortened V by 6 bases and J by 3 bases, and 11 bases separated the two germline ends. CDR3 length: 13 residues. The CDR3 nucleotides are TGTGCCAGCAGCATTACAGGTTACTATGGCTACACCTTC. It translates to CASSITGYYGYTF.

The V call is TRBV5-1, the J call TRBJ1-6, with TRBD1 matching 11 bases. The junction had 3 bases not matched to a gene; V was cut back by 3 bases and J by 10 bases. The CDR3 consists of 14 residues. Germline V lookup: CDR1 SGHRS, CDR2 YFSETQ. CDR3 DNA sequence: TGCGCCAGCAGCTCGGGACAGGGGGAATCACCCCTCCACTTT. Translated: CASSSGQGESPLHF.

The V gene is TRBV9, the J gene TRBJ2-7; the match to TRBD2 covers 7 bases. CDR3 size: 14 residues. Trimming at V came to 0 bases and at J to 1 base, leaving 1 base not matched to a gene. Per germline, CDR1 SGDLS and CDR2 YYNGEE. The CDR3 loop reads CASSVDGRSYEQYF. The CDR3 DNA reads as TGTGCCAGCAGCGTAGACGGGAGGTCCTACGAGCAGTACTTC.

This chain connects TRBV7-2 to TRBJ1-2, with 7 nucleotides matching TRBD1. This CDR3 comprises 14 residues. The germline V gene has CDR1 SGHTA and CDR2 FQGNSA. J gave up 2 bases and V 5 bases, and 5 bases lay outside the gene matches. CDR3 residues: CASSPGQLNYGYTF. The CDR3 DNA reads TGTGCCAGCAGCCCGGGACAGCTAAACTATGGCTACACCTTC.

This sequence joins TRBV10-2 and TRBJ1-4; 7 bases map to TRBD1. The V gene's germline CDR1 is WSHSY and CDR2 SAAADI. The CDR3 has 17 amino acids. The ends lost 4 bases at V and 0 bases at J; junction bases unmatched: 8. The CDR3 coding sequence is TGCGCCAGCAGTGGTAGAAGGGGGCCTTCAACTAATGAAAAACTGTTTTTT. Translation gives CASSGRRGPSTNEKLFF.

This chain connects TRBV5-6 to TRBJ2-4; no reliable D call. The CDR3 spans 14 residues. The ends were cut back, 0 bases at V and 0 bases at J, with 4 bases in the middle. Germline V gene data show CDR1 as SGHDT and CDR2 as YYEEEE. CDR3 loop: CASSLALAKNIQYF. The CDR3 region has the DNA TGTGCCAGCAGCTTGGCTCTAGCCAAAAACATTCAGTACTTC.

This chain uses TRBV5-4 with TRBJ2-3; 9 nucleotides agree with TRBD2. CDR3 size: 16 residues. Trimming at V came to 0 bases and at J to 4 bases, leaving 6 bases not matched to a gene. Per germline, CDR1 SGHNT and CDR2 YYREEE (reference sequence). CDR3 protein: CASSLEGGGAPDTQYF. The CDR3 nucleotides are TGTGCCAGCAGCTTGGAGGGCGGGGGGGCTCCAGATACGCAGTATTTT.

V gene TRBV6-2 or TRBV6-3 combines with J gene TRBJ2-1; no definite D call. V was cut by 2 bases and J by 9 bases, with 8 bases left in between. Germline V lookup: CDR1 MNHEY, CDR2 SVGEGT. There are 12 residues in the CDR3. CDR3 sequence (DNA): TGTGCCAGCAGTTACCCTCCGGGTGAGCAGTTCTTC. It codes for CASSYPPGEQFF.

The chain carries TRBV20-1 and TRBJ1-2; possible D gene TRBD1, 6 bases. Deletions cut 3 bases from V and 8 bases from J, with 13 bases between. CDR1 is DFQATT, CDR2 SNEGSKA, per germline (reference sequence). CDR3 length equals 12 residues. CDR3 sequence (DNA): TGCAGTGCTAGTCACAGGGAGGGGGGCTACACCTTC. Translated: CSASHREGGYTF.

On this clone itself: At the DNA level, this CDR3 is encoded by other sequences in the same sample as well. V is TRBV5-1 and J is TRBJ2-1, with 8 bases aligning to TRBD1. V was pared by 0 bases and J by 7 bases, with 0 bases of the junction left unmatched. Germline loops: CDR1 SGHRS, CDR2 YFSETQ. The CDR3 runs to 13 residues. The CDR3 nucleotides read TGCGCCAGCAGCTTGGGGGACAGGAATGAGCAGTTCTTC. Translated: CASSLGDRNEQFF.

This chain uses TRBV5-8 with TRBJ2-7; tentatively, D is TRBD1 (6 bases). From germline, CDR1 is SGHTS and CDR2 YDEGEE. This CDR3 spans 14 amino acids. V lost 1 base and J lost 2, with 10 bases in between. CDR3 loop: CASSLTGSTYEQYF. DNA for the CDR3: TGTGCCAGCAGCTTGACAGGGTCAACCTACGAGCAGTACTTC.

This clone was detected a few times. The rearrangement joins TRBV7-6 to TRBJ2-1; TRBD1 is a possible D gene (5 bases). The CDR3 is made up of 15 amino acids. CDR1 is SGHVS, CDR2 FNYEAQ, per germline. Trimming took 1 base from V and 8 from J, leaving 15 bases between them. CDR3 loop: CASSLDTGRVDEQFF. CDR3 coding DNA: TGTGCCAGCAGCTTAGATACAGGCAGGGTCGATGAGCAGTTCTTC. The variable domain in full, completed from reference TRBV7-6 and TRBJ2-1, reads GAGVSQSPRYKVTKRGQDVALRCDPISGHVSLYWYRQALGQGPEFLTYFNYEAQQDKSGLPNDRFSAERPEGSISTLTIQRTEQRDSAMYRCASSLDTGRVDEQFFGPGTRLTVL.

The V call is TRBV28, the J call TRBJ1-3; D remains unclear. Trimming took 10 bases from V and 4 from J, leaving 20 bases between them. From germline, CDR1 is MDHEN and CDR2 SYDVKM. The CDR3 totals 15 residues. The DNA of the CDR3 is TGTGCCACTATCCGTCCGGGGAATCAAGGAAACACCATATATTTT. It yields the protein CATIRPGNQGNTIYF.

This clone was seen a few times. The CDR3 is CASRLGGQPQHF. CDR3 nucleotides: TGTGCCAGTAGGTTGGGAGGACAGCCCCAGCATTTT. V is TRBV19 and J is TRBJ1-5; no firm D call. The CDR3 extends over 12 amino acids. V was shortened by 6 bases and J by 7 bases, with 10 bases between the two germline ends. CDR1 and CDR2 from the germline V gene are LNHDA and SQIVND (reference sequence).

V and J are TRBV14 and TRBJ2-5, with TRBD2 identical over 14 bases. The CDR3 has 16 residues. With 4 bases clipped from V and 5 bases from J, the junction kept 6 bases outside the gene matches. CDR1 SGHDN and CDR2 FVKESK come from the germline V gene. CDR3 coding DNA: TGTGCCAGCAGCCGCCGACTAGCGGGAGGGCTGGAGACCCAGTACTTC. Translating gives CASSRRLAGGLETQYF.

The chain recombines TRBV11-3 with TRBJ2-7, with a possible D match to TRBD2 (6 bases). Per germline, CDR1 SGHNT and CDR2 YENEEA. The CDR3 totals 13 residues. Trimming removed 7 bases at V and 3 bases at J, with 13 bases between. The CDR3 protein is CASTYKGGYEQYF. The CDR3, as DNA: TGTGCCAGCACCTACAAGGGAGGCTACGAGCAGTACTTC.

The rearrangement links TRBV27 to TRBJ2-5, with 8 bases aligning to TRBD1. Looked up from germline, CDR1 is MNHEY and CDR2 is SMNVEV (reference sequence). The trim removed 4 bases at V and 3 bases at J, leaving 7 bases unmatched. The CDR3 extends over 15 amino acids. The CDR3 loop reads CASSSLGTGKETQYF. The CDR3 DNA follows: TGTGCCAGCAGTTCACTCGGGACAGGCAAAGAGACCCAGTACTTC.

The rearrangement links TRBV7-2 to TRBJ1-4; 8 bases line up with TRBD1. This CDR3 comprises 17 residues. Germline V lookup: CDR1 SGHTA, CDR2 FQGNSA. The junction had 11 bases not matched to a gene; V was cut back by 0 bases and J by 8 bases. The CDR3 DNA sequence: TGTGCCAGCAGCTTAGCACAGGGGGGTGAAAATAGGGAAAAACTGTTTTTT. Its translation is CASSLAQGGENREKLFF.

The chain combines TRBV7-9 with TRBJ2-2, with D maybe TRBD2 (6 bases). The CDR3 is made up of 13 amino acids. Germline V CDR1 and CDR2: SEHNR, FQNEAQ (reference sequence). The V end lost 0 bases, the J end lost 13 bases, and 12 bases lay between the germline ends. The CDR3 sequence is CASSLAFSLALFF. CDR3 DNA sequence: TGTGCCAGCAGCTTAGCCTTTTCACTAGCGCTGTTTTTT.

The chain is built from TRBV6-2 or TRBV6-3 and TRBJ2-4, with D maybe TRBD1 (5 bases). The CDR3 is 16 residues long. Per the germline V gene, CDR1 is MNHEY and CDR2 is SVGEGT. V lost 5 bases and J lost 0, with 14 bases in between. The CDR3 DNA is TGTGCCAGCAGTAACACAGGATCACTAGCCAAAAACATTCAGTACTTC. Its translation is CASSNTGSLAKNIQYF.